Following are 15 T cell receptor beta chains from one sample sequenced in a study of CD8+ T cells in alopecia areata. TCR sequencing used cDNA made by reverse transcription of extracted RNA. Generated by immunoSEQ multiplex PCR, the TCRdb table keeps only in-frame clones and is missing some. The data show 200,000 to 250,000 clones, over 60% seen once. Treatment given: oral pan-JAK inhibitor, 5-10 mg twice daily. Sample: CD4+ T cells sorted from blood, taken at week 4, from a patient treated with tofacitinib. All receptors derive from a human donor with alopecia areata.

V gene TRBV5-6 combines with J gene TRBJ1-6, with TRBD1 matching over 8 bases. Germline CDR1 SGHDT, CDR2 YYEEEE. The CDR3 is 16 residues long. J gave up 7 bases and V 3 bases, and 9 bases lay outside the gene matches. CDR3 DNA: TGTGCCAGCAGCTACCTCCCCGGGACAGGAAATTCACCCCTCCACTTT. This gives the protein CASSYLPGTGNSPLHF.

The V gene is TRBV30, the J gene TRBJ1-5; D ambiguous. Germline CDR1 is GTSNPN and CDR2 is SVGIG (reference sequence). The CDR3 runs to 13 residues. Trimming left V 4 bases short and J 8 bases short, with 15 bases between. As DNA, the CDR3 is TGTGCCTGGAACCTCGGTCGAATCGAGCCCCAGCATTTT. Translating it yields CAWNLGRIEPQHF. The full variable domain, with the rest looked up from reference TRBV30 and TRBJ1-5, is SQTIHQWPATLVQPVGSPLSLECTVEGTSNPNLYWYRQAAGRGLQLLFYSVGIGQISSEVPQNLSASRPQDRQFILSSKKLLLSDSGFYLCAWNLGRIEPQHFGDGTRLSIL.

This clone has a handful of counts. The chain recombines TRBV2 with TRBJ1-5, with TRBD1 matching 8 bases. Germline CDR1 reads SNHLY; CDR2 reads FYNNEI. The CDR3 is made up of 14 amino acids. V lost 6 bases to trimming and J lost 4 bases; unmatched junction nucleotides: 5. CDR3 region: CASRDRVGNQPQHF. As DNA, the CDR3 is TGTGCCAGCAGGGACAGGGTAGGGAATCAGCCCCAGCATTTT. Supplemented by reference TRBV2 and TRBJ1-5, the full variable domain reads EPEVTQTPSHQVTQMGQEVILRCVPISNHLYFYWYRQILGQKVEFLVSFYNNEISEKSEIFDDQFSVERPDGSNFTLKIRSTKLEDSAMYFCASRDRVGNQPQHFGDGTRLSIL.

As DNA, the CDR3 is TGCGCCAGCAGCCAGACCGGACAGGGGGCAGGAGGAAACACCATATATTTT. Translation gives CASSQTGQGAGGNTIYF. This chain links TRBV4-1 with TRBJ1-3; 11 bases map to TRBD1. This CDR3 is 17 amino acids long. V shed 3 bases and J 4 bases; nucleotides not matched to a gene: 8. The germline gives CDR1 MGHRA, CDR2 YSYEKL.

The rearrangement links TRBV7-2 to TRBJ1-3; D might be TRBD1 (6 bases). Per the germline V gene, CDR1 is SGHTA and CDR2 is FQGNSA. This CDR3 region has 18 residues. V lost 2 bases, J lost 1 base, and 18 bases lay in between. The CDR3 DNA is TGTGCCAGCAGCTTATTTCTGACAGGTCTTCGTTCTGGAAACACCATATATTTT. This gives the protein CASSLFLTGLRSGNTIYF.

CDR3 in amino acids: CASSLDRGRFTGELFF. CDR3 sequence (DNA): TGCGCCAGCAGCTTGGACAGGGGGCGCTTCACCGGGGAGCTGTTTTTT. The chain combines TRBV5-1 with TRBJ2-2, with 9 nucleotides matching TRBD1. The CDR3 is 16 amino acids. J gave up 4 bases and V 0 bases, and 4 bases lay outside the gene matches. Germline CDR1 and CDR2: SGHRS and YFSETQ. Variable domain in full (rest from reference TRBV5-1 and TRBJ2-2): KAGVTQTPRYLIKTRGQQVTLSCSPISGHRSVSWYQQTPGQGLQFLFEYFSETQRNKGNFPGRFSGRQFSNSRSEMNVSTLELGDSALYLCASSLDRGRFTGELFFGEGSRLTVL.

The gene calls are TRBV4-2 and TRBJ1-6, with D tentatively TRBD1 (5 bases). Per germline, CDR1 LGHNA and CDR2 YNFKEQ. The CDR3 is 17 amino acids. V shed 4 bases and J shed 8 bases, with 21 bases lying between them. As DNA, the CDR3 is TGTGCCAGCAGCCCTCAGATGGGACGAGGGATGGATTCACCCCTCCACTTT. It is translated as CASSPQMGRGMDSPLHF.

This clone was seen more than once but under ten times. The rearrangement links TRBV29-1 to TRBJ1-2; perhaps TRBD1 as D (5 bases). Germline CDR1 reads SQVTM; CDR2 reads ANQGSEA. This CDR3 has 12 amino acids. Deletions cut 4 bases from V and 4 bases from J, with 10 bases between. This CDR3 is CSVGDEFYGYTF. Written as DNA, the CDR3 is TGCAGCGTTGGGGACGAATTCTATGGCTACACCTTC.

This chain joins TRBV10-3 and TRBJ1-4; D is possibly TRBD1 (5 bases). The CDR3 is made up of 15 amino acids. Trimming cost V 0 bases and J 1 base, with 6 bases left between them. Germline CDR1 reads ENHRY; CDR2 reads SYGVKD. The CDR3: CAISESGGTNEKLFF. CDR3 nucleotides: TGTGCCATCAGTGAGTCGGGGGGAACTAATGAAAAACTGTTTTTT.

The genes are TRBV27 and TRBJ1-2; no reliable D call. The CDR3 runs to 11 residues. Germline V lookup: CDR1 MNHEY, CDR2 SMNVEV (reference sequence). With 6 bases removed from V and 3 bases from J, the gap between germline ends came to 5 bases. The CDR3 loop is CASRGYYGYTF. The CDR3 DNA reads TGTGCCAGCAGGGGGTACTATGGCTACACCTTC.

This clone was seen more than once but under ten times. The chain couples TRBV6-5 to TRBJ1-1; D gene ambiguous. CDR1 is MNHEY, CDR2 SVGAGI, per germline. V lost 6 bases and J lost 6, with 20 bases in between. The CDR3 runs to 15 residues. CDR3 sequence (DNA): TGTGCCAGCAGGGACGGTTCTTTCGAACTATCTGAAGCTTTCTTT. It specifies CASRDGSFELSEAFF.

The chain combines TRBV30 with TRBJ2-3; D is tentatively TRBD1 or TRBD2 (5 bases each). This CDR3 has 12 amino acids. Per germline, CDR1 GTSNPN and CDR2 SVGIG (reference sequence). Trimming left V 5 bases short and J 6 bases short, with 12 bases between. DNA for the CDR3: TGTGCCTGGGGGGACGACGTGGATACGCAGTATTTT. This sequence encodes CAWGDDVDTQYF.

The chain carries TRBV2 and TRBJ2-5; TRBD2 aligns across 9 bases. Germline CDR1 is SNHLY and CDR2 is FYNNEI. V dropped 4 bases and J dropped 5; count of bases not matched to a gene: 5. The CDR3 is made up of 14 amino acids. DNA for the CDR3: TGTGCCAGCAGTGGAGGCGGGGGGGCCGAGACCCAGTACTTC. This encodes CASSGGGGAETQYF.

This clone appeared a few times. V gene TRBV30 combines with J gene TRBJ2-2; 7 nucleotides line up with TRBD1. This CDR3 comprises 18 residues. Looked up from germline, CDR1 is GTSNPN and CDR2 is SVGIG (reference sequence). The V segment lost 3 bases and the J segment 6 bases; nucleotides outside the gene matches: 19. CDR3 nucleotides: TGTGCCTGGAGACCTAAGACAGGGACGGTTTTGACGGCCGGGGAGCTGTTTTTT. It yields the protein CAWRPKTGTVLTAGELFF.

This chain joins TRBV7-8 and TRBJ1-1; 10 bases are shared with TRBD1. Trimming took 5 bases from V and 5 from J; bases not matched to a gene: 11. CDR3 length: 16 amino acids. Per the germline V gene, CDR1 is SGHVS and CDR2 is FQNEAQ. The CDR3 nucleotides read TGTGCCAGCAGCCCCGGGACAGGGGTTGGGAGGACTGAAGCTTTCTTT. This gives the protein CASSPGTGVGRTEAFF.